These T cell receptor beta chains were read from a single sample in a study of breast tumors, draining lymph nodes, adjacent tissues. TCRdb recomputed calls from the multiplex PCR reads with MiXCR, one row per CDR3 protein. Of approximately 140,000 distinct CDR3 sequences listed, less than 35% are singletons. The specimen was axillary lymph node tissue. The receptors come from a female donor with breast cancer. Some clones in this sample may be carry-over from other donors' samples. Each CDR3 is given without its conserved first and last residue. The size field is filled for only some rows; it gives once, few, many or a size class.

cdr3_aa	v_call	clone_size	j_call
AIKGGQANSPLH	TRBV6-5	many	TRBJ1-6
SARETGSNQPQH	TRBV20-1	many	TRBJ1-5
AWSVPPASGGVWNEQF	TRBV30	many	TRBJ2-1
ASRKDRYTGELF	TRBV7-9	once	TRBJ2-2
ASSTDKNTGELF	TRBV6-6	many	TRBJ2-2
SVVGQGRYEQY	TRBV29-1	-	TRBJ2-7
ASSTGDRVAGELF	TRBV7-9	many	TRBJ2-2
ASSDRTQETQY	TRBV6-2/TRBV6-3	many	TRBJ2-5
ASSQYPPTVGTDTQY	TRBV6-2/TRBV6-3	-	TRBJ2-3
ASSQFTTVGNEQF	TRBV4-1	many	TRBJ2-1
ASSQSIRAGEKLF	TRBV4-1	many	TRBJ1-4
ASSQATGKLWGYT	TRBV4-1	many	TRBJ1-2
ASSPGTAGNTIY	TRBV28	few	TRBJ1-3
ASSSTLNYGYT	TRBV11-2	many	TRBJ1-2
ASSLRAATNEKLF	TRBV7-3	once	TRBJ1-4
ASRPTAAGNTIY	TRBV12-3/TRBV12-4	-	TRBJ1-3
ASRQGRYGYT	TRBV19	many	TRBJ1-2
ASSLDQVAPADTQY	TRBV11-2	many	TRBJ2-3
ASSLPGGNTIY	TRBV5-1	many	TRBJ1-3
ASNRGPGGFSPLH	TRBV4-3	-	TRBJ1-6
ASSPPGVEVKY	TRBV7-9	many	TRBJ2-4
ASSGAGGGNEQF	TRBV7-9	-	TRBJ2-1
ASSQVWDNEQF	TRBV4-1	many	TRBJ2-1
ASSLVPRDRVALIGELF	TRBV28	once	TRBJ2-2
ASSWTGTPALGGDTQY	TRBV28	-	TRBJ2-3
SAPPRRTSGYTGELF	TRBV20-1	many	TRBJ2-2
ASSHGSSYNSPLH	TRBV6-1	-	TRBJ1-6
ASGLGGVRSNTIY	TRBV12-5	many	TRBJ1-3
ASSWTGTQY	TRBV5-1	-	TRBJ2-5
ASSPGLAGQETQY	TRBV7-9	-	TRBJ2-5
ASSLRRGGYNEQF	TRBV11-2	many	TRBJ2-1
SVRASVGQGVDEKLF	TRBV29-1	-	TRBJ1-4
ASGGTGDQPQH	TRBV6-5	-	TRBJ1-5
ASSILGTGISDTQY	TRBV12-3/TRBV12-4	many	TRBJ2-3
ASSLMGTAYNQPQH	TRBV7-9	many	TRBJ1-5
ASSLEDGEGEQF	TRBV11-2	-	TRBJ2-1
AWRRGQLNTEAF	TRBV30	few	TRBJ1-1
ASSPGTPTYEQY	TRBV12-3/TRBV12-4	many	TRBJ2-7
ASRLEGDTQY	TRBV5-1	-	TRBJ2-3
SAFRYLSGANVLT	TRBV20-1	many	TRBJ2-6
ASSPPRVAAYEQY	TRBV6-6	-	TRBJ2-7
SARVVAGANYNEQF	TRBV20-1	many	TRBJ2-1
ASRPRGRGAQY	TRBV6-5	many	TRBJ2-5
ASSSGTGGKSYNEQF	TRBV5-1	-	TRBJ2-1
ASGLVGSSSTDTQY	TRBV12-5	-	TRBJ2-3
ASINGRDSEAF	TRBV3-1	few	TRBJ1-1
ASSPDPTGELF	TRBV7-3	many	TRBJ2-2
ASSVSGGLSYEQY	TRBV5-4	many	TRBJ2-7
ASSLSTGGVETQY	TRBV11-2	many	TRBJ2-5